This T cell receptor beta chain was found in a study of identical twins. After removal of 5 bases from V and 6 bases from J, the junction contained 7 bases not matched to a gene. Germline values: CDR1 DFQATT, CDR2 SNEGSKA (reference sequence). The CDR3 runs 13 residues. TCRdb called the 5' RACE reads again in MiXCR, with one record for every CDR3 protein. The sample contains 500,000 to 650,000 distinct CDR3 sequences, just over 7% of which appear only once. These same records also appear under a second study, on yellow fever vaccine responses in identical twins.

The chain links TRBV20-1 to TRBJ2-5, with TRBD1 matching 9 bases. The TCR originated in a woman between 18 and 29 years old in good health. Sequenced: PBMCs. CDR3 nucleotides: TGCAGTGCTCCTCGACAGGGGGATAAGACCCAGTACTTC. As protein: CSAPRQGDKTQYF.